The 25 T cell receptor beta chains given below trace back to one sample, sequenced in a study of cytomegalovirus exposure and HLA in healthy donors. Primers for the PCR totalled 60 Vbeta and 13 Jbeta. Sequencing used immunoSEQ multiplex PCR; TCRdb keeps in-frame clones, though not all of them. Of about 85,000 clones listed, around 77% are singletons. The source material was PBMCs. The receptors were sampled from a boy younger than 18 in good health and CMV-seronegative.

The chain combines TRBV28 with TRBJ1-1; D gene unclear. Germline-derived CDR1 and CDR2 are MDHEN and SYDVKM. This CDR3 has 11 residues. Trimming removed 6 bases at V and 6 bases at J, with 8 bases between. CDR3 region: CASSVDSEAFF. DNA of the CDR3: TGTGCCAGCAGCGTAGATTCTGAAGCTTTCTTT. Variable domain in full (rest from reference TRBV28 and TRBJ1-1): DVKVTQSSRYLVKRTGEKVFLECVQDMDHENMFWYRQDPGLGLRLIYFSYDVKMKEKGDIPEGYSVSREKKERFSLILESASTNQTSMYLCASSVDSEAFFGQGTRLTVV.

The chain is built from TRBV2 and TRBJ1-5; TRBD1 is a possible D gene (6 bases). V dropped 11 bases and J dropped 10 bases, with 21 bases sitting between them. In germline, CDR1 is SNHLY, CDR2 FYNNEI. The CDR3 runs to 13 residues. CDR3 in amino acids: CAATRGPNPPQHF. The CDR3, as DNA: TGTGCCGCGACCAGGGGACCTAATCCCCCCCAGCATTTT.

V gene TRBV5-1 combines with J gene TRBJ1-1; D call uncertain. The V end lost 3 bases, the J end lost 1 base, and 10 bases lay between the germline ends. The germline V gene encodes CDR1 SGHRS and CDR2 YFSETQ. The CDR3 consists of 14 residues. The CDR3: CASSSLSPNTEAFF. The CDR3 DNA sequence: TGCGCCAGCAGCTCCTTGTCCCCGAACACTGAAGCTTTCTTT.

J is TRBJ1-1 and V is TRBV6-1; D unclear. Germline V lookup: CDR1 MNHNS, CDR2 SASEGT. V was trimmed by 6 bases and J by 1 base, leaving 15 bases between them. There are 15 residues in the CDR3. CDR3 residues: CASSLALLQNTEAFF. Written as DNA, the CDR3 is TGTGCCAGCAGCCTAGCTCTACTCCAGAACACTGAAGCTTTCTTT.

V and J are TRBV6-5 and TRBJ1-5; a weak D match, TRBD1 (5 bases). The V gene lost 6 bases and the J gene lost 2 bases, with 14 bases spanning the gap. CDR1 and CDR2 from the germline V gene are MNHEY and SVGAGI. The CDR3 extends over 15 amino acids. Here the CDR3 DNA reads TGTGCCAGCAGCAGGACCCGGGGGGGCAATCAGCCCCAGCATTTT. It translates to CASSRTRGGNQPQHF.

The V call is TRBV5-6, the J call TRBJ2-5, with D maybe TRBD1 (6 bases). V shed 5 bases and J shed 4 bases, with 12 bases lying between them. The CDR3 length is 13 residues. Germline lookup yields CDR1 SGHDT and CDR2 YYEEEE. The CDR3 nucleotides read TGTGCCAGCAGATATGAAGGGGGAGAGACCCAGTACTTC. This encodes CASRYEGGETQYF.

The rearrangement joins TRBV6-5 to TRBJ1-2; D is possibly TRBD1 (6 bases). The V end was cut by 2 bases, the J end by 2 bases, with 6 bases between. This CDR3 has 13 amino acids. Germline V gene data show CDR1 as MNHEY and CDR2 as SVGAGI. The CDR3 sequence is CASSYDRNYGYTF. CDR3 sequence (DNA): TGTGCCAGCAGTTACGACAGGAACTATGGCTACACCTTC.

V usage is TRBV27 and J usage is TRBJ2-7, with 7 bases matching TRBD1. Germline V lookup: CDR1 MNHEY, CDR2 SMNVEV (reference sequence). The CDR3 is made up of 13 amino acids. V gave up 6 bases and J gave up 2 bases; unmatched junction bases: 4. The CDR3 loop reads CASSPTGTYEQYF. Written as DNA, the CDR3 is TGTGCCAGCAGCCCGACAGGGACCTACGAGCAGTACTTC.

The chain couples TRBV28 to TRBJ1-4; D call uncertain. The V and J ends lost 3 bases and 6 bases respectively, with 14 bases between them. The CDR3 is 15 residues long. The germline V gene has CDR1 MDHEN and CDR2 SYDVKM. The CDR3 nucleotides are TGTGCCAGCAGTTTTAAGTACGGGGTTGATGAAAAACTGTTTTTT. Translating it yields CASSFKYGVDEKLFF. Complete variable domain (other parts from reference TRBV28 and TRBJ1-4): DVKVTQSSRYLVKRTGEKVFLECVQDMDHENMFWYRQDPGLGLRLIYFSYDVKMKEKGDIPEGYSVSREKKERFSLILESASTNQTSMYLCASSFKYGVDEKLFFGSGTQLSVL.

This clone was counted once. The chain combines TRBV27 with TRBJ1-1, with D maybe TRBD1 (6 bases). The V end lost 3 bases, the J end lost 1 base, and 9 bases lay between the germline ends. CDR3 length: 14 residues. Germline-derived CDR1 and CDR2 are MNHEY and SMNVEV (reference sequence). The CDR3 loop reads CASSFSGANTEAFF. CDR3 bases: TGTGCCAGCAGTTTTTCAGGGGCGAACACTGAAGCTTTCTTT.

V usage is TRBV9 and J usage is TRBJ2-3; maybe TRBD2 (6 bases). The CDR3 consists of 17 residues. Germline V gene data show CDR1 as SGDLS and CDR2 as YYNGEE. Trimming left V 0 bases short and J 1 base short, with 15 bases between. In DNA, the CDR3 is TGTGCCAGCAGCGTAGCGGCCACTGGAGGGGGCACAGATACGCAGTATTTT. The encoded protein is CASSVAATGGGTDTQYF. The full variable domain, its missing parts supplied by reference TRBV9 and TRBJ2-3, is DSGVTQTPKHLITATGQRVTLRCSPRSGDLSVYWYQQSLDQGLQFLIQYYNGEERAKGNILERFSAQQFPDLHSELNLSSLELGDSALYFCASSVAATGGGTDTQYFGPGTRLTVL.

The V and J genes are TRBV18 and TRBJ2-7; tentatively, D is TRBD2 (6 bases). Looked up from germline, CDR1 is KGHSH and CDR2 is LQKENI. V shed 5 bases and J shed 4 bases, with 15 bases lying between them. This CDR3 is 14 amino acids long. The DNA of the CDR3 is TGTGCCAGCTCAAAGGCTAGCGCGGGTTACGAGCAGTACTTC. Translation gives CASSKASAGYEQYF.

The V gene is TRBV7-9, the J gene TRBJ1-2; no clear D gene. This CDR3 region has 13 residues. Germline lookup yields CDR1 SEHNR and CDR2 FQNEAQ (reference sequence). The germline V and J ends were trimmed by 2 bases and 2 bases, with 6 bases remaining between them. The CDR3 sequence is CASSLPVNYGYTF. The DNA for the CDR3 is TGTGCCAGCAGCTTACCAGTGAACTATGGCTACACCTTC.

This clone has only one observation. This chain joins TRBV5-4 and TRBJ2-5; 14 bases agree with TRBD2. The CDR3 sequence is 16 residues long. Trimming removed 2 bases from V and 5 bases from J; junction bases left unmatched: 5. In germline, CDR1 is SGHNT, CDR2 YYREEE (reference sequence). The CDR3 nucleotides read TGTGCCAGCAGCTTCCGGACTAGCGGGGGGCCGGAGACCCAGTACTTC. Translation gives CASSFRTSGGPETQYF.

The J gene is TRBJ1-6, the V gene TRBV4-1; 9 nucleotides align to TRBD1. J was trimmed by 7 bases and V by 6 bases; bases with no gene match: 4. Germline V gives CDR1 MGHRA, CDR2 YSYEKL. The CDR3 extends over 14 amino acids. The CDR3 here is CASRTGGGNSPLHF. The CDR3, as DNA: TGCGCCAGCAGGACAGGGGGGGGAAATTCACCCCTCCACTTT.

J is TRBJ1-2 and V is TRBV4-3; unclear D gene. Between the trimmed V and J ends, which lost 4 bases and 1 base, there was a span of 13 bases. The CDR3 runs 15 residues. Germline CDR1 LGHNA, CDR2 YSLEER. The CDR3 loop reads CASSPTQAGNYGYTF. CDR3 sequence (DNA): TGCGCCAGCAGCCCTACCCAGGCGGGTAACTATGGCTACACCTTC.

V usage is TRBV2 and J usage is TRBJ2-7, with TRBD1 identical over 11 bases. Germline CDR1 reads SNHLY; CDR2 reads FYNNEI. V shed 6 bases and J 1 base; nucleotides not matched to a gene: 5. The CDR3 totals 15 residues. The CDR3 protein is CASSGQGALSYEQYF. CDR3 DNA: TGTGCCAGCAGCGGACAGGGGGCATTGTCCTACGAGCAGTACTTC.

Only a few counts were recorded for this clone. In nucleotides, the CDR3 is TGTGCTAGTGCCGTGGGGCAGACTGAAGCTTTCTTT. Protein product: CASAVGQTEAFF. V usage is TRBV12-5 and J usage is TRBJ1-1, with a tentative D call TRBD1 (5 bases). Trimming removed 7 bases from V and 5 bases from J, with 11 bases in between. This CDR3 is 12 amino acids long. Germline CDR1 reads LGHNT; CDR2 reads FRNRAP.

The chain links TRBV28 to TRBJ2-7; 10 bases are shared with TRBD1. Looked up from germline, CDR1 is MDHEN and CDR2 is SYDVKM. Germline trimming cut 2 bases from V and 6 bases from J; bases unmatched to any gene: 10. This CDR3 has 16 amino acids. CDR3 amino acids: CASSLIPGTGDREQYF. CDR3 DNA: TGTGCCAGCAGTTTAATCCCCGGGACAGGGGACCGCGAGCAGTACTTC.

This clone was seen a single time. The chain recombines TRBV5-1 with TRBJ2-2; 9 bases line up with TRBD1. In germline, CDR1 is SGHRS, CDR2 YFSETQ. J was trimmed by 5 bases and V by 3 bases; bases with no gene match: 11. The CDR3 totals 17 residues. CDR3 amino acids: CASSSNPGQGKTGELFF. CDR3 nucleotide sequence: TGCGCCAGCAGCTCAAATCCGGGACAGGGTAAAACCGGGGAGCTGTTTTTT. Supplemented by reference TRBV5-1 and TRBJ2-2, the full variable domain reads KAGVTQTPRYLIKTRGQQVTLSCSPISGHRSVSWYQQTPGQGLQFLFEYFSETQRNKGNFPGRFSGRQFSNSRSEMNVSTLELGDSALYLCASSSNPGQGKTGELFFGEGSRLTVL.

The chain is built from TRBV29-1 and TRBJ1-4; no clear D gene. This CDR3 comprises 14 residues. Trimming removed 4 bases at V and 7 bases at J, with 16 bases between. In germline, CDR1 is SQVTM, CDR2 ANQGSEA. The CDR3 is CSVVFAGRPEKLFF. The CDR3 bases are TGCAGCGTTGTGTTCGCGGGTCGTCCTGAAAAACTGTTTTTT.

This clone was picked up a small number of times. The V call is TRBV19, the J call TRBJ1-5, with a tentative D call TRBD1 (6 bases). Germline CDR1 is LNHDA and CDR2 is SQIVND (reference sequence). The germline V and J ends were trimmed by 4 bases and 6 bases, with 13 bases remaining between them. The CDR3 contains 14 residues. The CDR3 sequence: CASSTQGIGQPQHF. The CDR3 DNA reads TGTGCCAGTAGTACCCAGGGGATAGGTCAGCCCCAGCATTTT.

The CDR3 DNA follows: TGTGCCAGCAGTTTATATCAAAATGAGCAGTTCTTC. It translates to CASSLYQNEQFF. This sequence joins TRBV28 and TRBJ2-1; no clear D. The V end was cut by 1 base, the J end by 7 bases, with 5 bases between. Germline V gene data show CDR1 as MDHEN and CDR2 as SYDVKM. CDR3 size: 12 residues.

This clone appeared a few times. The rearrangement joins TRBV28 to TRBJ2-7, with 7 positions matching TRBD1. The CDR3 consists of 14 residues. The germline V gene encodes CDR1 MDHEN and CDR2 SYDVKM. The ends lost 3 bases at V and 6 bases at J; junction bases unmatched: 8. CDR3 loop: CASSFQSHRGEQYF. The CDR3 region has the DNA TGTGCCAGCAGTTTCCAATCCCACAGGGGCGAGCAGTACTTC. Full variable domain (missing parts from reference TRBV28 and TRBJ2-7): DVKVTQSSRYLVKRTGEKVFLECVQDMDHENMFWYRQDPGLGLRLIYFSYDVKMKEKGDIPEGYSVSREKKERFSLILESASTNQTSMYLCASSFQSHRGEQYFGPGTRLTVT.

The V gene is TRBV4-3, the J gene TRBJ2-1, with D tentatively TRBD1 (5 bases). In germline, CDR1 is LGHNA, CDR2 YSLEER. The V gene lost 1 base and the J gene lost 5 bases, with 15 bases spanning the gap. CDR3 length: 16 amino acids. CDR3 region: CASSQVSKGMHNEQFF. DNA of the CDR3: TGCGCCAGCAGCCAAGTGTCGAAGGGGATGCACAATGAGCAGTTCTTC.